This TCR beta chain was captured in a study of T cell responses to AZD1222 COVID-19 vaccine. Data came from immunoSEQ multiplex PCR; TCRdb stores just in-frame clones and leaves some out. The sample contains 50,000 to 75,000 clones, 89% of which appear only once. Study-wide results and caveats: Spike-wide vaccine-associated CD4 TCRs dominated at 160-218 and 743-854. The sample set comprised mostly white British donors with more females, and clonal diversity was possibly underestimated. In the spike-specific TCR repertoire, nearly half reportedly target unmutated variant regions.

With respect to this clone: No antigen is known for it.

This TCR derives from an adult who received the AZD1222 COVID-19 vaccine. The sequences come from peripheral blood, collected 28 days after the second AZD1222 dose.

DNA for the CDR3: TGTGCCAGCAGGCAGGACGGCTACGAGCAGTACTTC. Translation: CASRQDGYEQYF. The V and J genes are TRBV6-5 and TRBJ2-7; no clear D. CDR3 length: 12 residues. Germline V gene data show CDR1 as MNHEY and CDR2 as SVGAGI. V was clipped by 6 bases and J by 3 bases, with 9 bases between them.